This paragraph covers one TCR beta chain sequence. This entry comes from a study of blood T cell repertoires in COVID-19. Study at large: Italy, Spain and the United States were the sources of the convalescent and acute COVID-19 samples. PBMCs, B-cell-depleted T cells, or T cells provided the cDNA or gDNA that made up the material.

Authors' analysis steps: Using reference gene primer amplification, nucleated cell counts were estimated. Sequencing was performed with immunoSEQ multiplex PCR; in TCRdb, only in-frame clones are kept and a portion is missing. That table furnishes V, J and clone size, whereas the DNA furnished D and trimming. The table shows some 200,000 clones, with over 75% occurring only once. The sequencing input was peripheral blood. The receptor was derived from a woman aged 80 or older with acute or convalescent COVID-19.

CDR3 loop: CASSHDRWNTEAFF. CDR3 sequence (DNA): TGCGCCAGCAGCCATGACAGGTGGAACACTGAAGCTTTCTTT. The chain has TRBV4-3 and TRBJ1-1; D may be TRBD1 (6 bases). Germline CDR1 reads LGHNA; CDR2 reads YSLEER. V lost 3 bases and J lost 1, with 9 bases in between. The CDR3 is 14 amino acids.